The 18 T cell receptor beta chains in this list originate from one sample, sequenced in a study of blood T cells in healthy people across ages. It was with a sample-barcoded 5' primer and a J-beta primer mix that a second PCR of about 6 to 12 cycles was run. MiXCR was run by TCRdb on the 5' RACE reads, yielding one entry per CDR3 protein. The table includes 1.2 million to 1.5 million distinct CDR3 sequences, roughly 45% detected once. Sample: blood. The receptors come from a woman aged 18-30 years in good health.

This clonotype was recorded a few times. The J gene is TRBJ2-1, the V gene TRBV7-9, with 8 bases identical to TRBD2. The V gene end was trimmed by 6 bases and the J gene end by 3 bases; junction bases not matched to a gene: 4. CDR1 is SEHNR, CDR2 FQNEAQ, per germline (reference sequence). The CDR3 consists of 14 residues. Here the CDR3 reads CASRLGGGYNEQFF. As DNA, the CDR3 is TGTGCCAGCAGACTCGGGGGGGGCTACAATGAGCAGTTCTTC.

This chain connects TRBV5-1 to TRBJ2-7, with 10 bases aligning to TRBD1. This CDR3 region has 14 residues. The V and J ends lost 6 bases and 5 bases, in that order; junction bases with no gene match: 8. Germline-derived CDR1 and CDR2 are SGHRS and YFSETQ. The CDR3 sequence is CASKSGTGEHEQYF. The CDR3 bases are TGCGCCAGCAAGTCCGGGACAGGGGAGCACGAGCAGTACTTC.

This clonotype was picked up one time. The CDR3 loop reads CASGPSGLSYNEQYF. The CDR3 DNA is TGTGCTAGTGGTCCTAGCGGCCTTTCTTACAATGAGCAGTACTTC. The V gene is TRBV12-5, the J gene TRBJ2-5; 7 nucleotides align to TRBD2. The germline gives CDR1 LGHNT, CDR2 FRNRAP. The CDR3 is 15 residues long. V lost 5 bases, J lost 11 bases, and 17 bases stayed unmatched.

This clonotype has a count of ten or more. The chain employs TRBV15 and TRBJ2-3; perhaps TRBD1 as D (6 bases). Trimming pared 1 base from V and 2 bases from J, leaving 13 bases between. The CDR3 sequence is 16 residues long. Germline CDR1 and CDR2: LNHNV and YYDKDF (reference sequence). The chain's CDR3 is CATSRGTDRSTDTQYF. The CDR3 DNA follows: TGTGCCACCAGCAGAGGGACGGACAGATCCACAGATACGCAGTATTTT.

In DNA, the CDR3 is TGTGCCATCAGCGACAGGGTTACTAATGAAAAACTGTTTTTT. This codes for CAISDRVTNEKLFF. The rearrangement joins TRBV10-3 to TRBJ1-4; 7 bases agree with TRBD1. The CDR3 contains 14 residues. The V gene's germline CDR1 is ENHRY and CDR2 SYGVKD. V shed 6 bases and J 2 bases; nucleotides not matched to a gene: 3.

A few counts support this clonotype. This chain uses TRBV18 with TRBJ1-2; D gene unclear. Trimming stripped 2 bases from V and 4 bases from J, with 8 bases between. Germline V gene lookup returns CDR1 KGHSH and CDR2 LQKENI. CDR3 length: 13 amino acids. Here the CDR3 reads CASSPTAIYGYTF. The CDR3 region has the DNA TGTGCCAGCTCACCAACAGCGATCTATGGCTACACCTTC.

The CDR3 sequence: CASSEVAGGPSETQYF. Written as DNA, the CDR3 is TGTGCCAGCAGTGAAGTAGCGGGAGGGCCGTCGGAGACCCAGTACTTC. The chain couples TRBV2 to TRBJ2-5, with 11 bases matching TRBD2. The CDR3 sequence is 16 residues long. CDR1 SNHLY and CDR2 FYNNEI come from the germline V gene. The J segment lost 5 bases and the V segment lost 1 base, leaving 6 bases of the junction unmatched.

The sample holds a few counts of this clonotype. The gene calls are TRBV27 and TRBJ1-1; TRBD1 is a possible D gene (5 bases). The CDR3 is 15 amino acids. Between the trimmed V and J ends, which lost 2 bases and 1 base, there was a span of 11 bases. Germline V CDR1 and CDR2: MNHEY, SMNVEV (reference sequence). CDR3 bases: TGTGCCAGCAGTTTAAGTACGGGACCGAACACTGAAGCTTTCTTT. Protein product: CASSLSTGPNTEAFF.

This clonotype was seen a handful of times. The chain recombines TRBV10-3 with TRBJ2-5; tentative D call: TRBD1 (6 bases). V shed 4 bases and J shed 2 bases, with 14 bases lying between them. Per germline, CDR1 ENHRY and CDR2 SYGVKD. This CDR3 region has 15 residues. Here the CDR3 reads CAISVDLTGQETQYF. CDR3 nucleotides: TGTGCCATCAGTGTCGACCTCACAGGGCAAGAGACCCAGTACTTC.

J is TRBJ2-3 and V is TRBV10-3; 7 bases agree with TRBD2. There are 17 residues in the CDR3. The germline V gene has CDR1 ENHRY and CDR2 SYGVKD. The J segment lost 0 bases and the V segment lost 6 bases, leaving 12 bases of the junction unmatched. In DNA form, the CDR3 reads TGTGCCATCAGAGTGGGTGGCGGGGGAGCTAGCACAGATACGCAGTATTTT. Translating it yields CAIRVGGGGASTDTQYF.

The rearrangement uses TRBV5-1 and TRBJ2-1; D is ambiguous. The J call may be wrong; the DNA end is better matched by TRBJ2-7. Germline CDR1 reads SGHRS; CDR2 reads YFSETQ. This CDR3 is 13 amino acids long. This CDR3 reads CASSLSRYNEQYF. CDR3 nucleotide sequence: TGCGCCAGCAGCTTGAGTCGGTACAATGAGCAGTACTTC.

The sample holds one count of this clonotype. This rearrangement joins TRBV12-3 or TRBV12-4 to TRBJ1-2, with TRBD1 matching 7 bases. With V trimmed by 4 bases and J by 13 bases, 9 bases remained unmatched. CDR3 size: 12 residues. CDR3 sequence reads: CASSSRTGWSTF. DNA of the CDR3: TGTGCCAGCAGTTCCCGGACAGGCTGGAGCACCTTC.

The V call is TRBV29-1, the J call TRBJ2-1, with 7 bases lining up with TRBD2. J lost 4 bases, V lost 1 base, and 1 base had no gene match. Germline V gene sequence: CDR1 SQVTM, CDR2 ANQGSEA. CDR3 length: 13 amino acids. The DNA for the CDR3 is TGCAGCGTTGAAGGAGCGGGATACAATGAGCAGTTCTTC. Its protein product is CSVEGAGYNEQFF.

This clonotype occurred a few times. A much larger clone lies a single base off, so this may be a read error. This chain uses TRBV18 with TRBJ2-7, with D possibly being TRBD1 or TRBD2 (5 bases each). Germline CDR1 and CDR2: KGHSH and LQKENI. The CDR3 covers 15 residues. The V and J ends lost 6 bases and 0 bases respectively, with 15 bases between them. CDR3 nucleotides: TGTGCCAGCTCCCCGGGACGAGCGAACTCCTACGAGCAGTACTTC. Encoded protein: CASSPGRANSYEQYF.

The J gene is TRBJ1-6, the V gene TRBV12-3 or TRBV12-4, with TRBD1 identical over 7 bases. The CDR3 loop spans 13 amino acids. The junction had 6 bases not matched to a gene; V was cut back by 7 bases and J by 9 bases. The CDR3: CASTPQGTSPLHF. CDR3 DNA sequence: TGTGCCAGCACCCCACAGGGGACTTCACCCCTCCACTTT.

In this sample, this clonotype turned up a few times. The V call is TRBV12-3 or TRBV12-4, the J call TRBJ1-2; perhaps TRBD1 as D (5 bases). V lost 8 bases to trimming and J lost 5 bases, with 15 bases between them. This CDR3 has 13 amino acids. CDR3 DNA: TGTGCCAGCCATGTTCAAGGGGTTTATGGCTACACCTTC. It translates to CASHVQGVYGYTF.

This rearrangement joins TRBV5-1 to TRBJ2-7; TRBD2 agrees at 9 bases. The CDR3 contains 15 residues. The V gene end was trimmed by 4 bases and the J gene end by 1 base; junction bases not matched to a gene: 6. Germline V gene lookup returns CDR1 SGHRS and CDR2 YFSETQ. In DNA, the CDR3 is TGCGCCAGCAGCCGAGACACTAGCGGGTCCTACGAGCAGTACTTC. It is translated as CASSRDTSGSYEQYF.

The gene calls are TRBV13 and TRBJ1-2, with D possibly TRBD1 on 6 matching bases. V lost 4 bases to trimming and J lost 3 bases, with 24 bases between them. From germline, CDR1 is PRHDT and CDR2 FYEKMQ (reference sequence). This CDR3 contains 18 residues. The CDR3 sequence: CASSSRFSPNRAHYGYTF. As DNA, the CDR3 is TGTGCCAGCAGCTCCCGGTTCAGCCCAAACAGGGCTCACTATGGCTACACCTTC.